Below, 10 T cell receptor beta chains from the same sample are listed, as sequenced in a study of cytotoxic CD8 clonotypes in ibrutinib-treated CLL. TCRdb's table, derived via immunoSEQ multiplex PCR, lists solely in-frame clones and lacks some. The sample has fewer than 300,000 clones; roughly three quarters are singletons. The starting material was PBMCs, obtained at disease progression, from a patient treated with ibrutinib. These receptors originate from a human donor with chronic lymphocytic leukemia.

This clone was seen more than once but under ten times. This chain connects TRBV5-4 to TRBJ1-2, with TRBD1 matching 9 bases. The CDR3 is 15 amino acids. V trimming: 0 bases; J trimming: 8 bases; junction bases outside the gene matches: 8. Germline loops: CDR1 SGHNT, CDR2 YYREEE (reference sequence). The chain's CDR3 is CASSLVQGAFGGYTF. CDR3 sequence (DNA): TGTGCCAGCAGCTTGGTACAGGGGGCATTCGGGGGCTACACCTTC.

This clone was detected a few times. The chain links TRBV18 to TRBJ2-2, with D possibly TRBD1 on 6 matching bases. CDR3 length: 14 residues. Trimming removed 4 bases from V and 0 bases from J, with 6 bases in between. Germline lookup yields CDR1 KGHSH and CDR2 LQKENI. CDR3 sequence: CASSRQANTGELFF. In nucleotides, the CDR3 is TGTGCCAGCTCACGACAGGCGAACACCGGGGAGCTGTTTTTT.

This clone occurred once. The CDR3 sequence: CASSQEGTLGVNTEAFF. The CDR3 bases are TGCGCCAGCAGCCAAGAGGGGACCTTAGGGGTGAACACTGAAGCTTTCTTT. The rearrangement links TRBV4-3 to TRBJ1-1; a weak D match, TRBD1 (5 bases). The ends were cut back, 0 bases at V and 0 bases at J, with 14 bases in the middle. Germline V CDR1 and CDR2: LGHNA, YSLEER. The CDR3 is made up of 17 amino acids.

The chain recombines TRBV10-2 with TRBJ2-5, with 16 bases aligning to TRBD2. This CDR3 is built from 20 residues. V was clipped by 8 bases and J by 4 bases; unmatched bases: 19. Germline V gene sequence: CDR1 WSHSY, CDR2 SAAADI. CDR3 sequence reads: CASRPQGTSGGVGVRETQYF. CDR3 sequence (DNA): TGCGCCAGCCGCCCCCAAGGGACTAGCGGGGGGGTAGGGGTACGAGAGACCCAGTACTTC.

This clone was observed a single time. The chain carries TRBV29-1 and TRBJ2-7; maybe TRBD1 (5 bases). CDR3 length: 12 amino acids. Trimming left V 5 bases short and J 3 bases short, with 11 bases between. From germline, CDR1 is SQVTM and CDR2 ANQGSEA. CDR3 sequence (DNA): TGCAGCGTTCGGGCAGGGAACTACGAGCAGTACTTC. Protein product: CSVRAGNYEQYF.

This clone came up a few times. The chain is built from TRBV14 and TRBJ1-1; a possible D gene is TRBD1 (5 bases). The germline V gene has CDR1 SGHDN and CDR2 FVKESK. Deletions cut 2 bases from V and 3 bases from J, with 13 bases between. The CDR3 runs to 15 residues. CDR3 amino acids: CASSQSWGIYTEAFF. CDR3 coding DNA: TGTGCCAGCAGCCAATCTTGGGGGATTTACACTGAAGCTTTCTTT. The variable domain in full, completed from reference TRBV14 and TRBJ1-1, reads EAGVTQFPSHSVIEKGQTVTLRCDPISGHDNLYWYRRVMGKEIKFLLHFVKESKQDESGMPNNRFLAERTGGTYSTLKVQPAELEDSGVYFCASSQSWGIYTEAFFGQGTRLTVV.

V and J are TRBV6-1 and TRBJ1-2; no clear D. Trimming shortened V by 2 bases and J by 8 bases, and 9 bases separated the two germline ends. Germline V gene data show CDR1 as MNHNS and CDR2 as SASEGT. The CDR3 is 12 amino acids. CDR3 amino acids: CASSEPVLGYTF. CDR3 DNA sequence: TGTGCCAGCAGTGAACCAGTGTTGGGCTACACCTTC.

The V and J genes are TRBV11-3 and TRBJ2-7; maybe TRBD1 (5 bases). V dropped 2 bases and J dropped 0 bases, with 11 bases sitting between them. Germline V lookup: CDR1 SGHNT, CDR2 YENEEA. The CDR3 has 15 amino acids. CDR3 amino acids: CASSLPNRRSYEQYF. CDR3 nucleotides: TGTGCCAGCAGCTTACCCAACAGGCGCTCCTACGAGCAGTACTTC.

The V call is TRBV11-3, the J call TRBJ2-1; 7 bases line up with TRBD1. This CDR3 is built from 12 residues. J was trimmed by 8 bases and V by 5 bases; bases with no gene match: 3. Germline CDR1 and CDR2: SGHNT and YENEEA. The CDR3 sequence: CASSLGGDEQFF. The CDR3 DNA is TGTGCCAGCAGCCTAGGGGGCGATGAGCAGTTCTTC.

This clone was recorded only once. This sequence joins TRBV29-1 and TRBJ2-3; 9 nucleotides line up with TRBD1. V shed 0 bases and J 3 bases; nucleotides not matched to a gene: 10. This CDR3 spans 17 amino acids. The V gene's germline CDR1 is SQVTM and CDR2 ANQGSEA. The CDR3 DNA sequence: TGCAGCGTTGAAGAGCTGGTCGGGACAGGGTCGACAGATACGCAGTATTTT. Translating gives CSVEELVGTGSTDTQYF.